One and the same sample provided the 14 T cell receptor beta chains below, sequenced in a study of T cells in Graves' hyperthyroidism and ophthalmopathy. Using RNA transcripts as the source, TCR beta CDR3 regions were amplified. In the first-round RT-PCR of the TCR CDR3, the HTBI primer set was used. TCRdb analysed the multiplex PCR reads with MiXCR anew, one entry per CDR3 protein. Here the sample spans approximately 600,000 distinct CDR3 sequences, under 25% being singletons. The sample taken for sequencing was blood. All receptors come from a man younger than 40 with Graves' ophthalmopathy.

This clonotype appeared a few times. CDR3 sequence (DNA): TGTGCCAGCAGCATCGCTAGCTGGGGGAATGAGCAGTTCTTC. As protein: CASSIASWGNEQFF. This chain uses TRBV6-2 or TRBV6-3 with TRBJ2-1, with D possibly being TRBD1 or TRBD2 (5 bases each). This CDR3 comprises 14 residues. Germline V CDR1 and CDR2: MNHEY, SVGEGT. V was cut by 6 bases and J by 7 bases, with 16 bases left in between.

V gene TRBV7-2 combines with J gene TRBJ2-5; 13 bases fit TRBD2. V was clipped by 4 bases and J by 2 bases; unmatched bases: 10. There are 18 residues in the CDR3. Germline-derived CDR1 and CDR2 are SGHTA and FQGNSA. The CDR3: CASSWGQGGLAGQETQYF. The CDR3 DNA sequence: TGTGCCAGCAGCTGGGGGCAGGGGGGACTAGCGGGACAAGAGACCCAGTACTTC. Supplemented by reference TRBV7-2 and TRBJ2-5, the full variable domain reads GAGVSQSPSNKVTEKGKDVELRCDPISGHTALYWYRQSLGQGLEFLIYFQGNSAPDKSGLPSDRFSAERTGGSVSTLTIQRTQQEDSAVYLCASSWGQGGLAGQETQYFGPGTRLLVL.

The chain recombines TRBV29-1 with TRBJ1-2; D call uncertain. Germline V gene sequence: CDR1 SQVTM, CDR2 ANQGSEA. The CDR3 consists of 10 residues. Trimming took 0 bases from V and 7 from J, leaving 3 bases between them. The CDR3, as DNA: TGCAGCGTTGAAGACGGTGGCTACACCTTC. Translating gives CSVEDGGYTF.

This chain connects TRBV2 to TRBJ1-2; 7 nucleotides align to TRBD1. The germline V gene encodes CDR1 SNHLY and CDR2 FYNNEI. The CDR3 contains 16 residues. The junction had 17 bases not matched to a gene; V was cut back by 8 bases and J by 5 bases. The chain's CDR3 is CASSPGGDKRSYGYTF. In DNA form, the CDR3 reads TGTGCCAGCTCACCAGGGGGGGACAAAAGAAGTTATGGCTACACCTTC.

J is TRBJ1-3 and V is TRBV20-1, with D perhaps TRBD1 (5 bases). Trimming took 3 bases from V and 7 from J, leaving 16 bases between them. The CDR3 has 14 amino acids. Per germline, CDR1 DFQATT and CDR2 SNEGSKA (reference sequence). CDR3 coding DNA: TGCAGTGCTAGTCCCGGGGGATCTTGGAACACCATATATTTT. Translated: CSASPGGSWNTIYF.

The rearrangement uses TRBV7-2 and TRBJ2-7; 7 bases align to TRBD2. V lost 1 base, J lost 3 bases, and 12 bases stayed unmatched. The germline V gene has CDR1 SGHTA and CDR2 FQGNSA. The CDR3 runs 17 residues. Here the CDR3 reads CASSLETWRGGSYEQYF. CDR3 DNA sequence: TGTGCCAGCAGCTTAGAAACCTGGAGGGGCGGGAGCTACGAGCAGTACTTC.

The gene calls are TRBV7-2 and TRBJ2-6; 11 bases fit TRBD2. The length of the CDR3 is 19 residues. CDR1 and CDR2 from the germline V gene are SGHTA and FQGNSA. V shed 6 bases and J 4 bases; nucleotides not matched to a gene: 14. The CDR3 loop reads CASSFTDIAGGIGANVLTF. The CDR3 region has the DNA TGTGCCAGCAGTTTTACCGATATAGCGGGAGGGATCGGGGCCAACGTCCTGACTTTC.

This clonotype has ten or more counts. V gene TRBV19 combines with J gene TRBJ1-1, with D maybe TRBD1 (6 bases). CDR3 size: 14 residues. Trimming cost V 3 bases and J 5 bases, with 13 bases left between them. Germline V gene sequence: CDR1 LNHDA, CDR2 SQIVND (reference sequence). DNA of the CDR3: TGTGCCAGTAGTATCGGGGGCAGTTGGACTGAAGCTTTCTTT. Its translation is CASSIGGSWTEAFF.

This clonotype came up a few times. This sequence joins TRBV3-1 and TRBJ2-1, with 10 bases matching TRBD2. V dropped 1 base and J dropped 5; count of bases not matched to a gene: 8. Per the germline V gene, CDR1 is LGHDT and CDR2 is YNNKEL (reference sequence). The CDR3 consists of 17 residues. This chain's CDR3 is CASSQVIGTSVNNEQFF. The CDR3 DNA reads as TGTGCCAGCAGCCAAGTGATCGGGACTAGCGTTAACAATGAGCAGTTCTTC.

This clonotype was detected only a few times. CDR3 region: CSARDSRAQETQYF. CDR3 bases: TGCAGTGCTAGAGATTCCCGGGCCCAAGAGACCCAGTACTTC. V is TRBV20-1 and J is TRBJ2-5; D is uncertain. CDR1 is DFQATT, CDR2 SNEGSKA, per germline (reference sequence). The CDR3 is 14 residues long. V lost 0 bases and J 1 base, leaving 9 bases between the germline ends.

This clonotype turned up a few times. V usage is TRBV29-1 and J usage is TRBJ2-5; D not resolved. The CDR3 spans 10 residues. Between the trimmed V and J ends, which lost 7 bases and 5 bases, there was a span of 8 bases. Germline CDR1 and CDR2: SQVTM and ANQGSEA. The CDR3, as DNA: TGCAGCGCTCTTTCGGAGACCCAGTACTTC. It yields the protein CSALSETQYF.

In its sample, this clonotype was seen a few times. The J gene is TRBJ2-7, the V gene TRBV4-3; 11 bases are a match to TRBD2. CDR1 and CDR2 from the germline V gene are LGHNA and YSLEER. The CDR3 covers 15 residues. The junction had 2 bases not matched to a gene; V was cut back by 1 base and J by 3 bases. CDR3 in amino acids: CASSQVGTSGYEQYF. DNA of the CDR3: TGCGCCAGCAGCCAAGTAGGGACTAGCGGCTACGAGCAGTACTTC.

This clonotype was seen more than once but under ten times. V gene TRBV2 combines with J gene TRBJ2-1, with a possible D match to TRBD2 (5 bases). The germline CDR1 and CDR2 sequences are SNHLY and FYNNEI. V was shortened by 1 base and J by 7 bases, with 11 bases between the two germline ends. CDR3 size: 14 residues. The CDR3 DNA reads TGTGCCAGCAGTGAAGGTAGCGCGTGGAATGAGCAGTTCTTC. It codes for CASSEGSAWNEQFF. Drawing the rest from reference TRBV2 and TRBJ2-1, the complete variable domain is EPEVTQTPSHQVTQMGQEVILRCVPISNHLYFYWYRQILGQKVEFLVSFYNNEISEKSEIFDDQFSVERPDGSNFTLKIRSTKLEDSAMYFCASSEGSAWNEQFFGPGTRLTVL.

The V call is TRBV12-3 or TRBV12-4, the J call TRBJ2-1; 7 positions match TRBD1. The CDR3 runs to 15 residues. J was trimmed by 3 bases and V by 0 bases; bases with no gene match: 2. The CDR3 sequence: CASSLAQGDYNEQFF. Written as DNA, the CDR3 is TGTGCCAGCAGTTTAGCGCAGGGGGACTACAATGAGCAGTTCTTC.